Listed below are T cell receptor beta chains from one sample, sequenced in a study of blood T cell repertoires in COVID-19. Generated by immunoSEQ multiplex PCR, the TCRdb table keeps only in-frame clones and is missing some. This table has roughly 180,000 clones, more than 80% appearing once. Specimen: PBMCs or T cells enriched from blood (not recorded which). These receptors all come from a man between 40 and 49 years old who had recovered from COVID-19. The CDR3 runs from the conserved cysteine through the conserved F or W. D genes are given only for firm matches. The size field is filled for only some rows; it gives once, few, many or a size class.

DNA: TGTGCCAGCAGTTTATCGGTAGGGGTGGGCAATCAGCCCCAGCATTTT
CDR3: CASSLSVGVGNQPQHF
size: few
V: TRBV28
J: TRBJ1-5
D: -

DNA: TGTGCCACTGACAGGGACGGCTACACCTTC
CDR3: CATDRDGYTF
size: -
V: TRBV21-1
J: TRBJ1-2
D: -

DNA: TGTGCCAGCAGTGACGGTACAGGGGAATATTTT
CDR3: CASSDGTGEYF
size: -
V: TRBV6-4
J: TRBJ2-3
D: TRBD1

DNA: TGCGCCAGCAGCTTCCGGGACACTTTCTCCTACGAGCAGTACTTC
CDR3: CASSFRDTFSYEQYF
size: -
V: TRBV5-1
J: TRBJ2-7
D: -

DNA: TGTGCCAGCAGCTCCCTCCATCGGGAGTACGGCGGGGAGCTGTTTTTT
CDR3: CASSSLHREYGGELFF
size: -
V: TRBV5-8
J: TRBJ2-2
D: -

DNA: TGTGCCAGCAGCCCCGGGACTAGCGTCGAGCAGTACTTC
CDR3: CASSPGTSVEQYF
size: -
V: TRBV14
J: TRBJ2-7
D: TRBD2

DNA: TGTGCCAGCAGCTTAGAGGCCAGCGGGCCCACCTACGAGCAGTACTTC
CDR3: CASSLEASGPTYEQYF
size: -
V: TRBV11-3
J: TRBJ2-7
D: -

DNA: TGTGCCAGCCAGCGGACAGGGGACACTGAAGCTTTCTTT
CDR3: CASQRTGDTEAFF
size: -
V: TRBV5-4
J: TRBJ1-1
D: TRBD1

DNA: TGTGCCAGCAGCCACAACACTGGAAACACCATATATTTT
CDR3: CASSHNTGNTIYF
size: -
V: TRBV11-2
J: TRBJ1-3
D: -

DNA: TGCAGCGTTGACTGGTCGGGCACTGAAGCTTTCTTT
CDR3: CSVDWSGTEAFF
size: -
V: TRBV29-1
J: TRBJ1-1
D: -

DNA: TGTGCCTGGAGTCTTTGGGAGGCCGGGGAGCTGTTTTTT
CDR3: CAWSLWEAGELFF
size: once
V: TRBV30
J: TRBJ2-2
D: -

DNA: TGCGCCAGCAGCACCTCAGCGGGGGGGCTGGGTGAGCAGTTCTTC
CDR3: CASSTSAGGLGEQFF
size: -
V: TRBV5-1
J: TRBJ2-1
D: TRBD2

DNA: TGTGCCGGGGGGACAGGGTACAATCAGCCCCAGCATTTT
CDR3: CAGGTGYNQPQHF
size: -
V: TRBV19
J: TRBJ1-5
D: TRBD1

DNA: TGTGCCAGCAGCCATGGACTAGCCTTCCAAGAGACCCAGTACTTC
CDR3: CASSHGLAFQETQYF
size: -
V: TRBV3-1/TRBV3-2
J: TRBJ2-5
D: TRBD2

DNA: TGCGCCAGCAGGCTCAGTCTACAGGGTGAAGCTTTCTTT
CDR3: CASRLSLQGEAFF
size: few
V: TRBV10-1
J: TRBJ1-1
D: -

DNA: TGCGCCAGCAGCTCACCGGGACTAGCGGGAGCCGGGGAGCAGTTCTTC
CDR3: CASSSPGLAGAGEQFF
size: -
V: TRBV5-1
J: TRBJ2-1
D: TRBD2

DNA: TGCAGCGCTCGGATTATCCGGGACAGGGTCACAGATACGCAGTATTTT
CDR3: CSARIIRDRVTDTQYF
size: -
V: TRBV29-1
J: TRBJ2-3
D: TRBD1

DNA: TGTGCCAGCAGCGGGAGCCGCGGGACAGCCTCTGGAAACACCATATATTTT
CDR3: CASSGSRGTASGNTIYF
size: -
V: TRBV9
J: TRBJ1-3
D: TRBD1

DNA: TGTGCCAGCAGTCCACAGGGCTCCTATGGCTACACCTTC
CDR3: CASSPQGSYGYTF
size: -
V: TRBV28
J: TRBJ1-2
D: -

DNA: TGTGCCAGCAGCGTAGAGGCAGGGGCTAATTCACCCCTCCACTTT
CDR3: CASSVEAGANSPLHF
size: few
V: TRBV9
J: TRBJ1-6
D: -

DNA: TGTGCCTTGACAGAACCGGACAGGGAATGGTCAGGATCACCCCTCCACTTT
CDR3: CALTEPDREWSGSPLHF
size: once
V: TRBV30
J: TRBJ1-6
D: TRBD1

DNA: TGCGCCAGCAGCTTGGTGGGGGGTTACACCTACGAGCAGTACTTC
CDR3: CASSLVGGYTYEQYF
size: -
V: TRBV5-1
J: TRBJ2-7
D: -

DNA: TGCGCCAGCAGCCAAGAAGGGCCGGGAAATCAGCCCCAGCATTTT
CDR3: CASSQEGPGNQPQHF
size: few
V: TRBV4-1
J: TRBJ1-5
D: -

DNA: TGCGCCAGCAGCTCCGGACAGGGCCTTACACCCCTCCACTTT
CDR3: CASSSGQGLTPLHF
size: -
V: TRBV5-1
J: TRBJ1-6
D: TRBD1

DNA: TGTGCCAGCAGTGAAGTGACAGGCACCGGGGAGCTGTTTTTT
CDR3: CASSEVTGTGELFF
size: -
V: TRBV6-1
J: TRBJ2-2
D: -

DNA: TGTGCCAGCATTGAACAGGGAAACTCTGGAAACACCATATATTTT
CDR3: CASIEQGNSGNTIYF
size: -
V: TRBV6-1
J: TRBJ1-3
D: -

DNA: TGTGCCAGCAGCCAAGGGACTTTTGAAGCTTTCTTT
CDR3: CASSQGTFEAFF
size: -
V: TRBV3-1/TRBV3-2
J: TRBJ1-1
D: -

DNA: TGTGCCTGGAGTCACTCGGCGGCCCCCTACGAGCAGTACTTC
CDR3: CAWSHSAAPYEQYF
size: many
V: TRBV30
J: TRBJ2-7
D: -

DNA: TGTGCCAGCACCGATAGACTAGCGGGAAATTGGGAGCAGTACTTC
CDR3: CASTDRLAGNWEQYF
size: -
V: TRBV7-8
J: TRBJ2-7
D: TRBD2

DNA: TGCGCCAGCAGCTTGGTCGGGGGAGACACTGAAGCTTTCTTT
CDR3: CASSLVGGDTEAFF
size: -
V: TRBV5-1
J: TRBJ1-1
D: -

DNA: TGTGCCTGGCTTATCCTCAGGGAGAACACTGAAGCTTTCTTT
CDR3: CAWLILRENTEAFF
size: -
V: TRBV30
J: TRBJ1-1
D: -

DNA: TGTGCCAGCAGTCCACTACAGGGTGGCACTGAAGCTTTCTTT
CDR3: CASSPLQGGTEAFF
size: -
V: TRBV2
J: TRBJ1-1
D: -